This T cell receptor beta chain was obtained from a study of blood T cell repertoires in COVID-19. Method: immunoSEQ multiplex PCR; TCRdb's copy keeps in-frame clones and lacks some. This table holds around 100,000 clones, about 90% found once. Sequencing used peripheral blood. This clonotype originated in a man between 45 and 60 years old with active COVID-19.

The CDR3 DNA sequence: TGTGCCAGCAGTTATCGAGGGCGGGCTGGAAAACTGTTTTTT. As protein: CASSYRGRAGKLFF. The chain joins TRBV6-6 to TRBJ1-4; D is unclear. Germline values: CDR1 MNHNY, CDR2 SVGAGI (reference sequence). Trimming removed 3 bases from V and 10 bases from J, with 15 bases in between. This CDR3 is 14 amino acids long.